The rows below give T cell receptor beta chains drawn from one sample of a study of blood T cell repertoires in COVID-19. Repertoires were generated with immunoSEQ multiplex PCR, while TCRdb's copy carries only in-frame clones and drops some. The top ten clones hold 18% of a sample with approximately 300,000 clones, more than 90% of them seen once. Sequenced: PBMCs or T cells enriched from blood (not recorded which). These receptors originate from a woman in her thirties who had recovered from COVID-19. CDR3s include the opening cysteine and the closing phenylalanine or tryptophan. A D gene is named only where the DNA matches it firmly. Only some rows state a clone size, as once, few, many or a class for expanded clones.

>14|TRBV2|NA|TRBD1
CASSDRTGYNEQFF
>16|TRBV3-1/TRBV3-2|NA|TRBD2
CASSQDGGSFYNEQFF
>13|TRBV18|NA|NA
CASSPRVNTEAFF
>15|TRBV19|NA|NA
CASSISHGSNQPQHF
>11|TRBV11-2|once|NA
CASSPAYEQYF
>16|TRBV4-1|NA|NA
CASSQEGARVDYGYTF
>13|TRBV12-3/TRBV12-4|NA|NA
CASSRTAFTEAFF
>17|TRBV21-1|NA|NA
CASSPQPVRQIIYEQYF
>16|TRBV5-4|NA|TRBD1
CASSHGTGIRDTEAFF
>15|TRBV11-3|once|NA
CASSLSASAAYEQYF
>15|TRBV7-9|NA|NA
CASSFGQGLSYEQYF
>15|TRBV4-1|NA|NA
CASSPRQNRNQPQHF
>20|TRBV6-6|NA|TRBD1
CASSPRTGPSTNYYGSGYTF
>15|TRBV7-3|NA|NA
CASSLQGNPYNEQFF
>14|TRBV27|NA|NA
CASSLAGGNQPQHF
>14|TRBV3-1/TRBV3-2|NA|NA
CASSQVEGTGELFF
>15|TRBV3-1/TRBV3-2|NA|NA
CASSQGVSPYNEQFF
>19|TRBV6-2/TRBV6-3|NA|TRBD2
CASSYSSSGGVSSYNEQFF
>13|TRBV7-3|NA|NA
CASSTGPPGELFF
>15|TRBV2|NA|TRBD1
CASNNRGGASQPQHF
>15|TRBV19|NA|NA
CASSIGAGEINEQFF
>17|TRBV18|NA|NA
CASSPIQQGNFAGELFF
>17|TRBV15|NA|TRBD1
CATSRAPNRGLNSPLHF
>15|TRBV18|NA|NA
CASSPEAGVNTEAFF
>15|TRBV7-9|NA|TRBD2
CASSYTAGEGYEQYF
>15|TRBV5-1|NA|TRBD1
CASSPGQGITDTQYF
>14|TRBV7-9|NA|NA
CASSAQGFGQPQHF
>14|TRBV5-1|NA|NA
CASSPEDVNYGYTF
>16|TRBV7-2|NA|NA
CASSLKWGATNEKLFF
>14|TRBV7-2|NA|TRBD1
CASSPAPTGDTIYF
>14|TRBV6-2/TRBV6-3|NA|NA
CASSRGSGTDTQYF
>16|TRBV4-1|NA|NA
CASSHRPPGMVKTQYF
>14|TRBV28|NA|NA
CASSILRQGYEAFF
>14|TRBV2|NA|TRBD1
CASRQGQGGHEQYF
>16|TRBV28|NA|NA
CASSSLDTLSGNTIYF
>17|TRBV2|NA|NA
CASSTEAGPSSYNEQFF
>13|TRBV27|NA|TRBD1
CASSLGQSYGYTF
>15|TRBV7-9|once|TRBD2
CASSLGLAGADEQFF
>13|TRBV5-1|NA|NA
CASSMTQGTEAFF
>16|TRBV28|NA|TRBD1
CASSPRDRARGTEAFF
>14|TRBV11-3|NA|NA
CASSFHSTTETQYF
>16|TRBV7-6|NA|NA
CASSLALERSYNEQFF